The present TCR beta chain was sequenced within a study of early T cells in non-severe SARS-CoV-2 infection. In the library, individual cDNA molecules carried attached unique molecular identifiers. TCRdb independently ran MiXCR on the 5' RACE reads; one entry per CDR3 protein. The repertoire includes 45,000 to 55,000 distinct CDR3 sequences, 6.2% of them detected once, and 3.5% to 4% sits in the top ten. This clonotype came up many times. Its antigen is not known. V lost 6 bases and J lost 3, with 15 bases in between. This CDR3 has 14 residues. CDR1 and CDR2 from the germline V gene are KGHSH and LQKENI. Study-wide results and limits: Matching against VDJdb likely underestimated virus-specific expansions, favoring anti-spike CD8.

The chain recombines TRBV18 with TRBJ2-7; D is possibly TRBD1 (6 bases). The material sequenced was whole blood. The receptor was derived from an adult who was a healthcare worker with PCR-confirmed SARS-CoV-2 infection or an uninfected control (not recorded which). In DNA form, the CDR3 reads TGTGCCAGCTCCTTCACAGGGTTACTCTACGAGCAGTACTTC. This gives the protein CASSFTGLLYEQYF.